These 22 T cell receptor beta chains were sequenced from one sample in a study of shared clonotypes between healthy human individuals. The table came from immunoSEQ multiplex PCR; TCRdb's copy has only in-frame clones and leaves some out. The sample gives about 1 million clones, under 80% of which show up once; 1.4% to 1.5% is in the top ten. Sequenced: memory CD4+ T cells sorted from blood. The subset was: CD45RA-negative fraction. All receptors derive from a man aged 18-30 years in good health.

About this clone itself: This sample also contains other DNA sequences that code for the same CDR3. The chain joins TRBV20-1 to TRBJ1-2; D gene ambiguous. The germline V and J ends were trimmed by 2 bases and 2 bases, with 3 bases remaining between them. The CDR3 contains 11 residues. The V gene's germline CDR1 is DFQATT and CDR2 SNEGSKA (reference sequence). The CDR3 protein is CSARINYGYTF. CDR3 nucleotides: TGCAGTGCTAGAATAAACTATGGCTACACCTTC.

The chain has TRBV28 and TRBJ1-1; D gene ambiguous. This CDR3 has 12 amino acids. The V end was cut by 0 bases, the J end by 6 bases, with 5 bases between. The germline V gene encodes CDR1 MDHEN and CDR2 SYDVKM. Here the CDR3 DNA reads TGTGCCAGCAGTTTATGGGGCGCTGAAGCTTTCTTT. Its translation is CASSLWGAEAFF.

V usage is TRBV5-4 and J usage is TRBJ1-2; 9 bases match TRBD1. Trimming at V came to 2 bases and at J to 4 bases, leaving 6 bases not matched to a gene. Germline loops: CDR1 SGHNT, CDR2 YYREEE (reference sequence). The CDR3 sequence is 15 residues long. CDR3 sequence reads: CASSLDRGGSYGYTF. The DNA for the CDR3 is TGTGCCAGCAGCTTAGACAGGGGGGGTAGCTATGGCTACACCTTC.

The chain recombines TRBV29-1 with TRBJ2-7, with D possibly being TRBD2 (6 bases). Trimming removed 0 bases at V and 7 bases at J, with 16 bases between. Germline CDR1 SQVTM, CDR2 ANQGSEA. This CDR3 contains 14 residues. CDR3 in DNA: TGCAGCGTTGAAGATCGAGGAGGGGTCGAAGAGCAGTACTTC. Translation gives CSVEDRGGVEEQYF.

The DNA of the CDR3 is TGTGCCACCAGCGCCCATAAGGGTCCCGAGTTCTTC. This encodes CATSAHKGPEFF. The chain uses TRBV15 and TRBJ2-1; D call uncertain. The CDR3 consists of 12 residues. Per germline, CDR1 LNHNV and CDR2 YYDKDF (reference sequence). V was trimmed by 5 bases and J by 14 bases, leaving 16 bases between them.

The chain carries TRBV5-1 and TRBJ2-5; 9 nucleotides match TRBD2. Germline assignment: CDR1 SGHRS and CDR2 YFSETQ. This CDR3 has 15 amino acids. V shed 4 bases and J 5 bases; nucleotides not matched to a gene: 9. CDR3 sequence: CASSPGTSPPETQYF. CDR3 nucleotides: TGCGCCAGCAGCCCAGGGACTAGCCCCCCGGAGACCCAGTACTTC.

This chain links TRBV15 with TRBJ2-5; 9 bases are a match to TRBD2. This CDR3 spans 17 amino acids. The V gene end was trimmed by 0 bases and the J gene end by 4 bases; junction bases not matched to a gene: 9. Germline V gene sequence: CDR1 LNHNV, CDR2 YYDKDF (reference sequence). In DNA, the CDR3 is TGTGCCACCAGCAGAGATAGGCGCGGGAGGGCCGGAGAGACCCAGTACTTC. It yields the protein CATSRDRRGRAGETQYF. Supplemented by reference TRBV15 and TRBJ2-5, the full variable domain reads DAMVIQNPRYQVTQFGKPVTLSCSQTLNHNVMYWYQQKSSQAPKLLFHYYDKDFNNEADTPDNFQSRRPNTSFCFLDIRSPGLGDTAMYLCATSRDRRGRAGETQYFGPGTRLLVL.

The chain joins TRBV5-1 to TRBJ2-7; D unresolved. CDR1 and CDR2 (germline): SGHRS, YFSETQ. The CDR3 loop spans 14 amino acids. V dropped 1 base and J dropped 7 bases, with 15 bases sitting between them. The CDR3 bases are TGCGCCAGCAGCTTGACCCTGCAGGCAAGGGAGCAGTACTTC. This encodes CASSLTLQAREQYF.

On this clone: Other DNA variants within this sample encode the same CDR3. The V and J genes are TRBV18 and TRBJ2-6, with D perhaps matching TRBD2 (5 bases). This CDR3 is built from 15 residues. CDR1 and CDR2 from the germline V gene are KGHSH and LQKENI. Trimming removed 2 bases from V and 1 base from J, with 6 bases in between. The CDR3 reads CASSPEGSGANVLTF. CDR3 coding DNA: TGTGCCAGCTCACCAGAGGGTTCTGGGGCCAACGTCCTGACTTTC.

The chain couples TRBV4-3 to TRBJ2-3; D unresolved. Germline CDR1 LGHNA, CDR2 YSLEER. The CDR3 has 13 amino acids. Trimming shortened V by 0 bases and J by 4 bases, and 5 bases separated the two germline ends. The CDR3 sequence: CASSQDLADTQYF. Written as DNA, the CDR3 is TGCGCCAGCAGCCAAGATCTCGCAGATACGCAGTATTTT.

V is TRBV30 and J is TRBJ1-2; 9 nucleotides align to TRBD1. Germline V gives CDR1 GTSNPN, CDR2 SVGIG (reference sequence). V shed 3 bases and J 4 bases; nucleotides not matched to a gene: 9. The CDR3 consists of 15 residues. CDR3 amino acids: CAWRLGTGNSYGYTF. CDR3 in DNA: TGTGCCTGGAGGTTGGGGACAGGGAATAGCTATGGCTACACCTTC.

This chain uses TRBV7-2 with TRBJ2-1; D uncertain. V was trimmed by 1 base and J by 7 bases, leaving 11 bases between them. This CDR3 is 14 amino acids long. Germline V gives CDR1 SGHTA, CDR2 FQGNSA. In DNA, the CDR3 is TGTGCCAGCAGCTTAGAACTGACCTTGAATGAGCAGTTCTTC. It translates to CASSLELTLNEQFF.

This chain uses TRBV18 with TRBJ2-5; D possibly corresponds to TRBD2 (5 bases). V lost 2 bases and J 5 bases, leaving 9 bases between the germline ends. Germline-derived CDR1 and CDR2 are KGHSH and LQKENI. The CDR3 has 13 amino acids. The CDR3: CASSPASLETQYF. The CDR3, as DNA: TGTGCCAGCTCACCAGCTAGCCTGGAGACCCAGTACTTC.

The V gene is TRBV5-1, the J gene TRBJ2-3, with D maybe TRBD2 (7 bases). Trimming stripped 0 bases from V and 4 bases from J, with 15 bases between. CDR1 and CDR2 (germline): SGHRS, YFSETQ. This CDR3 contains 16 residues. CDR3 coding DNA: TGCGCCAGCAGCTTGGAAGGGGGGGCCAAGGCAGATACGCAGTATTTT. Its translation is CASSLEGGAKADTQYF.

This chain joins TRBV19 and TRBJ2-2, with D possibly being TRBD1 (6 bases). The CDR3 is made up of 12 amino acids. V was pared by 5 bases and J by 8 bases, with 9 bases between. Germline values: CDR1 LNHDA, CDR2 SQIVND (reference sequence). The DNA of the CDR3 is TGTGCCAGTAGTGTGGGGGCTGGGGAGCTGTTTTTT. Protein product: CASSVGAGELFF.

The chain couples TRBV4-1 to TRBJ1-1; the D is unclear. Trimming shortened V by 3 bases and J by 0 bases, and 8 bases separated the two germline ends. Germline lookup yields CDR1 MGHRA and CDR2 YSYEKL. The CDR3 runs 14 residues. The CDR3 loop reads CASSQLGLNTEAFF. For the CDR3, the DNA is TGCGCCAGCAGCCAGTTGGGGTTGAACACTGAAGCTTTCTTT.

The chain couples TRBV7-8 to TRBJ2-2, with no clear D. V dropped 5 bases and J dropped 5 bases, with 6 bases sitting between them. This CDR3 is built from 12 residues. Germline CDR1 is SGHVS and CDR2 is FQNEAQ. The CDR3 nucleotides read TGTGCCAGCAGCCCCCATACCGGGGAGCTGTTTTTT. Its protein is CASSPHTGELFF.

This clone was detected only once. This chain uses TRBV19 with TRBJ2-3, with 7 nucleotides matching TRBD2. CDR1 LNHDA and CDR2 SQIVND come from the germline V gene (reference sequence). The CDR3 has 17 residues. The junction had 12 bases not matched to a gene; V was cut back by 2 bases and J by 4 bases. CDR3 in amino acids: CASSITPGKRGPDTQYF. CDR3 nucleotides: TGTGCCAGTAGTATAACCCCCGGGAAGCGGGGTCCAGATACGCAGTATTTT. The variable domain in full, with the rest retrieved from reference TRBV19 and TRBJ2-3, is DGGITQSPKYLFRKEGQNVTLSCEQNLNHDAMYWYRQDPGQGLRLIYYSQIVNDFQKGDIAEGYSVSREKKESFPLTVTSAQKNPTAFYLCASSITPGKRGPDTQYFGPGTRLTVL.

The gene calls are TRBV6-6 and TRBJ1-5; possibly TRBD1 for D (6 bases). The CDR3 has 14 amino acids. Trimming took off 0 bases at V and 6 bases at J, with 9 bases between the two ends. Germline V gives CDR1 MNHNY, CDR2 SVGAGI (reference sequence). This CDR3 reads CASSYSGGSQPQHF. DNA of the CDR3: TGTGCCAGCAGTTACTCGGGGGGCAGTCAGCCCCAGCATTTT.

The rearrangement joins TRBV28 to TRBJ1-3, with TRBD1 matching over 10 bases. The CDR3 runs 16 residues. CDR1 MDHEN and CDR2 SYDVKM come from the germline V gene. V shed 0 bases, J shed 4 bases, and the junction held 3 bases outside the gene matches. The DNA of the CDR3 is TGTGCCAGCAGTTTATGGACAGGGGGCTACGGAAACACCATATATTTT. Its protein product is CASSLWTGGYGNTIYF.

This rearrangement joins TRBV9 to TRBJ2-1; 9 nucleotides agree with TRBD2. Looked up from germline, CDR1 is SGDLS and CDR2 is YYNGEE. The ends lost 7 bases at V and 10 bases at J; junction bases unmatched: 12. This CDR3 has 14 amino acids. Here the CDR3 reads CASGPGLALREQFF. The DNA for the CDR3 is TGTGCCAGCGGACCGGGACTAGCCCTCCGGGAGCAGTTCTTC.

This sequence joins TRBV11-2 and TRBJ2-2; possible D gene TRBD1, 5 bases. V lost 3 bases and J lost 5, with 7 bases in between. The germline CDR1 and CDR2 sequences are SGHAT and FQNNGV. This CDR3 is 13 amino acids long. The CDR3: CASSFQGTGELFF. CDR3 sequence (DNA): TGTGCCAGCAGCTTTCAGGGAACCGGGGAGCTGTTTTTT.